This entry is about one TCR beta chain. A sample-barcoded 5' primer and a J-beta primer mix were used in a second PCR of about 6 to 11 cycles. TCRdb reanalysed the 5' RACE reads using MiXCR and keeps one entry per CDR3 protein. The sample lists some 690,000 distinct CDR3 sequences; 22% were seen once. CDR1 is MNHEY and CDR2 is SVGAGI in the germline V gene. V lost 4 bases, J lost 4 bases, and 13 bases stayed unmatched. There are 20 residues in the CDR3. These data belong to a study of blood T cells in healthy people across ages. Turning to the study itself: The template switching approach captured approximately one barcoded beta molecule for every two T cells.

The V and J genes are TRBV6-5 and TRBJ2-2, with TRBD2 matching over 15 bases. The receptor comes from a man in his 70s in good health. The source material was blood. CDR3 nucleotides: TGTGCCAGCAGTTTCATCACCGGGACTAGCGGGAGGATTGGCACCGGGGAGCTGTTTTTT. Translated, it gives CASSFITGTSGRIGTGELFF.